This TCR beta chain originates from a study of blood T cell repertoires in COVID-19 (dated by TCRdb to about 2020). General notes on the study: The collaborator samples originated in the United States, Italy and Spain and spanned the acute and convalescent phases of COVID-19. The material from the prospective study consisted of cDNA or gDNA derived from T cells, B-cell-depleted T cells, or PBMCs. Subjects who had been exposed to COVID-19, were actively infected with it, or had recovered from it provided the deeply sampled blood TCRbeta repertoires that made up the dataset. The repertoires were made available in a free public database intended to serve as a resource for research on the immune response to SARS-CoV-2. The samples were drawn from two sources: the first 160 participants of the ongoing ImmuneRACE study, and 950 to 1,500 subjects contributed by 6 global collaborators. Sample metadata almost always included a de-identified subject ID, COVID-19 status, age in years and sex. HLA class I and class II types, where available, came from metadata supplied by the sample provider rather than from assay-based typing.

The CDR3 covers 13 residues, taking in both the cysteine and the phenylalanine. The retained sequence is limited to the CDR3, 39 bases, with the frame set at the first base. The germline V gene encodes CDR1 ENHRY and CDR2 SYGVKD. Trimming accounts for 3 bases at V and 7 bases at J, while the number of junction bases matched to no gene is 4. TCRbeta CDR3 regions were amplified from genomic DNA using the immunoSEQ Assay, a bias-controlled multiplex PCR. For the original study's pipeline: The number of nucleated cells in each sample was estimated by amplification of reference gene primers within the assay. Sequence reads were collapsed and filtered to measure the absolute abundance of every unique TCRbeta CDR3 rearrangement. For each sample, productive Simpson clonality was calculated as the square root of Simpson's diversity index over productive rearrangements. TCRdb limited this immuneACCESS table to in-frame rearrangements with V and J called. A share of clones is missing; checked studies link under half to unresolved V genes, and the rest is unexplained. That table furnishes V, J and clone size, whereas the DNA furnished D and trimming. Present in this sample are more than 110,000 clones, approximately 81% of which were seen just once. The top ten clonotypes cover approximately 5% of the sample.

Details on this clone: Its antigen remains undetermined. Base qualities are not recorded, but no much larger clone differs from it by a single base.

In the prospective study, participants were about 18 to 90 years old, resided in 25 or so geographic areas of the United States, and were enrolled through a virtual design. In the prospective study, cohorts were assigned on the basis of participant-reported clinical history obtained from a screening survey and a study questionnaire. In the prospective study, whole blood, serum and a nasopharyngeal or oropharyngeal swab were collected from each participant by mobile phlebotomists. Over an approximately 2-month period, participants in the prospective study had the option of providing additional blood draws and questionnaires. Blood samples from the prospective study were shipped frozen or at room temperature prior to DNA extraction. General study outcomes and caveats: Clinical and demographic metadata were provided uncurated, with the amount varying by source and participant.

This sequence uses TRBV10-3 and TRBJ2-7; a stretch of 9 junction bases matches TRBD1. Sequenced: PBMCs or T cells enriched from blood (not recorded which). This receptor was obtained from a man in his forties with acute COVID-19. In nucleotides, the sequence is TGTGCCATCAGTGAAGGGACAGGGTGGGAGCAGTACTTC. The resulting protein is CAISEGTGWEQYF.